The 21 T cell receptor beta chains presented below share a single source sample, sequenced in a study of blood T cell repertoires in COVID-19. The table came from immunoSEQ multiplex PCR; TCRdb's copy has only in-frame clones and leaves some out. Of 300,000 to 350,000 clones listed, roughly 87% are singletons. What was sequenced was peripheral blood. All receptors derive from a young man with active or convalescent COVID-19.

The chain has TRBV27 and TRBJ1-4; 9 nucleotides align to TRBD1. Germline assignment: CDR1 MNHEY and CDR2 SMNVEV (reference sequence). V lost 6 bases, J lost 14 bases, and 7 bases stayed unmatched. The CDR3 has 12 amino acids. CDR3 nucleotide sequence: TGTGCCAGCAGCCCAGGACAGGGGATTCTGTTTTTT. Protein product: CASSPGQGILFF.

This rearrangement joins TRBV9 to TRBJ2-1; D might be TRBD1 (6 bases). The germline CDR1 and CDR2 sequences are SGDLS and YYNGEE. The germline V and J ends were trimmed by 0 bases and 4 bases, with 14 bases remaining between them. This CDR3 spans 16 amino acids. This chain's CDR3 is CASSVGVGTTYNEQFF. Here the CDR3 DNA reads TGTGCCAGCAGCGTAGGAGTGGGGACAACTTACAATGAGCAGTTCTTC.

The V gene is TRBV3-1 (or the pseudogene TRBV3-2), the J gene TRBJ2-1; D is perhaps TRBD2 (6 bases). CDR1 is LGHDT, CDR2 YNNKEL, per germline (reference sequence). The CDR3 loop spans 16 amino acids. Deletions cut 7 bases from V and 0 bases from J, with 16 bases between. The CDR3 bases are TGTGCCAGCACCCCCAAGGTGGGGGGCTCCTACAATGAGCAGTTCTTC. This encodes CASTPKVGGSYNEQFF.

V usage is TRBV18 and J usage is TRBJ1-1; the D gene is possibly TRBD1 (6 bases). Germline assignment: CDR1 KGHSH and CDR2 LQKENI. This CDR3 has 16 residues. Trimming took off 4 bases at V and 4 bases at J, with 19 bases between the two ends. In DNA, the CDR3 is TGTGCCAGCTCACGAGTTAGGGACACTCGGGCCACTGAAGCTTTCTTT. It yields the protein CASSRVRDTRATEAFF.

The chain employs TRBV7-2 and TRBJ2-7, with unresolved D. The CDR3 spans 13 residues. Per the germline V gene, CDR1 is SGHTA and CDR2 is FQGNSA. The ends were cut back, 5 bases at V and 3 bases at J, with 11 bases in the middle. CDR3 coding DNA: TGTGCCAGCAGCCCCGACACTGACTACGAGCAGTACTTC. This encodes CASSPDTDYEQYF.

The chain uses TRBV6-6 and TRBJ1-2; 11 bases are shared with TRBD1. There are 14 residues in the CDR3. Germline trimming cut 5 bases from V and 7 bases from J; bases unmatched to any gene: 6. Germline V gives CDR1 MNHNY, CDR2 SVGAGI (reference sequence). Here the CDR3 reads CASSMRDRGTGYTF. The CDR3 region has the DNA TGTGCCAGCAGTATGAGGGACAGGGGGACTGGCTACACCTTC.

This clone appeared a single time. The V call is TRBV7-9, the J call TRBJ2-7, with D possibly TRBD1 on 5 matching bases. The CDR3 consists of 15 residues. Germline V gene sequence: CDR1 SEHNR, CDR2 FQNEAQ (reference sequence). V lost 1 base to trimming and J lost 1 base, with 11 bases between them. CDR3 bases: TGTGCCAGCAGCTTAGTGCAGGGCCGGTCCTACGAGCAGTACTTC. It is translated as CASSLVQGRSYEQYF.

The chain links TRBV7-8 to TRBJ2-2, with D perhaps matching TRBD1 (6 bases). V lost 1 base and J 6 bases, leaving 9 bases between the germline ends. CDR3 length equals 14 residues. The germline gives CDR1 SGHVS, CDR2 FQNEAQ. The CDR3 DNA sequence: TGTGCCAGCAGCTTAGACAGGGACGCCGGGGAGCTGTTTTTT. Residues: CASSLDRDAGELFF.

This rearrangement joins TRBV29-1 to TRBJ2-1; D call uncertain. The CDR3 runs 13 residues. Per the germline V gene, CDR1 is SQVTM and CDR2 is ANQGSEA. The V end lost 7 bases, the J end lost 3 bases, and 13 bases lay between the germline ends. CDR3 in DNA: TGCAGCGATCTAGTTCCCCTCTACAATGAGCAGTTCTTC. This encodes CSDLVPLYNEQFF.

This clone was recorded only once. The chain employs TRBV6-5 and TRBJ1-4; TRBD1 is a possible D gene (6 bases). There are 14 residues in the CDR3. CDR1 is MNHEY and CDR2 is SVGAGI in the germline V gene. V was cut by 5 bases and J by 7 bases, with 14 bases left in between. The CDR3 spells CASSNRALSEKLFF. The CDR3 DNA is TGTGCCAGCAGTAACAGGGCCCTAAGTGAAAAACTGTTTTTT.

The CDR3 loop is CASRDRDGSPLHF. The CDR3 nucleotides read TGCGCCAGCAGGGACAGGGACGGGTCACCCCTCCACTTT. The chain combines TRBV5-1 with TRBJ1-6; TRBD1 matches 8 bases. Trimming took 5 bases from V and 10 from J; bases not matched to a gene: 5. The CDR3 is made up of 13 amino acids. Germline CDR1 is SGHRS and CDR2 is YFSETQ. The whole variable domain, remainder taken from reference TRBV5-1 and TRBJ1-6, is KAGVTQTPRYLIKTRGQQVTLSCSPISGHRSVSWYQQTPGQGLQFLFEYFSETQRNKGNFPGRFSGRQFSNSRSEMNVSTLELGDSALYLCASRDRDGSPLHFGNGTRLTVT.

The CDR3 region has the DNA TGTGCCACCCCGTATGGCATTCCCCACACCTTC. Its translation: CATPYGIPHTF. The rearrangement joins TRBV6-5 to TRBJ1-2; D remains unclear. Germline V gene data show CDR1 as MNHEY and CDR2 as SVGAGI. This CDR3 is 11 amino acids long. The V end lost 10 bases, the J end lost 12 bases, and 18 bases lay between the germline ends.

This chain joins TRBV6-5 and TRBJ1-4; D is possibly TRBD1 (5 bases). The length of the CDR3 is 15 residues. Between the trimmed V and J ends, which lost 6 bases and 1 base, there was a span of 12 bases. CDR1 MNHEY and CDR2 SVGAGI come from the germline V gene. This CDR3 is CASRGWGVTNEKLFF. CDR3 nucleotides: TGTGCCAGCAGGGGCTGGGGGGTAACTAATGAAAAACTGTTTTTT.

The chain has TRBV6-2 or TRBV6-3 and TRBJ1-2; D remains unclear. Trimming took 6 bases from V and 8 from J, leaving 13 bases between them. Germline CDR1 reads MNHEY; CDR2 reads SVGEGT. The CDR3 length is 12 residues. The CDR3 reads CASSPEGGGYTF. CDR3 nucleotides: TGTGCCAGCAGCCCAGAAGGCGGAGGCTACACCTTC.

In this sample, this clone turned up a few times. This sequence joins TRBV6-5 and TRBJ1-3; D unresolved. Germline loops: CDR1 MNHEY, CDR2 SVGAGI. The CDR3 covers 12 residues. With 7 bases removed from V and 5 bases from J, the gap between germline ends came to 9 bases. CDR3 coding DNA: TGTGCCAGCAAGAACACCAGAAACACCATATATTTT. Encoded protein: CASKNTRNTIYF.

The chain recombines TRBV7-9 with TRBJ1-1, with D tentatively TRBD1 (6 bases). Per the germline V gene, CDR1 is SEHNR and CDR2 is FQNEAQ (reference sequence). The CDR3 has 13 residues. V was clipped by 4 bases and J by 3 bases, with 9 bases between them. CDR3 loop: CASSYRVDTEAFF. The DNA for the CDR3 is TGTGCCAGCAGCTACAGGGTGGACACTGAAGCTTTCTTT.

The CDR3 DNA is TGCGCCAGCAGCCAAGATCGGGACTCAGGACAGCCCCAGCATTTT. Translating gives CASSQDRDSGQPQHF. The V gene is TRBV4-3, the J gene TRBJ1-5; possible D gene TRBD1, 5 bases. Trimming cost V 0 bases and J 7 bases, with 13 bases left between them. This CDR3 is 15 amino acids long. CDR1 and CDR2 (germline): LGHNA, YSLEER.

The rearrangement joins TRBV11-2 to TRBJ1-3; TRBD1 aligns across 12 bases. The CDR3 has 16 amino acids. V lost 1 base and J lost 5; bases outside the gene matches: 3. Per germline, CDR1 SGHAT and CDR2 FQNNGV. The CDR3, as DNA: TGTGCCAGCAGCTTAGTGGGACAGGGGGCGAGAAACACCATATATTTT. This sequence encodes CASSLVGQGARNTIYF.

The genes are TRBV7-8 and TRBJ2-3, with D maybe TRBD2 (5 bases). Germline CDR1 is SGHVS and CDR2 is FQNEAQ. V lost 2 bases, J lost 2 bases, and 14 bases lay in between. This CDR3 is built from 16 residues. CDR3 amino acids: CASSLNRAAFTDTQYF. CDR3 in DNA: TGTGCCAGCAGCTTAAATCGAGCGGCATTCACAGATACGCAGTATTTT.

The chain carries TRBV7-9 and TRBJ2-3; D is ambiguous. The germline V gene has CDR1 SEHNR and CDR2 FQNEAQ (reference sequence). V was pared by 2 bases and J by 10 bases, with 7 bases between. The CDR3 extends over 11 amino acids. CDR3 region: CASSLRVAQYF. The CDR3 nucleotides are TGTGCCAGCAGCTTACGGGTCGCGCAGTATTTT.

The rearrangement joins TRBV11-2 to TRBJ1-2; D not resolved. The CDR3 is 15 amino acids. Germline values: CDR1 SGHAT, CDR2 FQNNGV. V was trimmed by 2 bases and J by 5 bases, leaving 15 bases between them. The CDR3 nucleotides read TGTGCCAGCAGCTTATCCCTTAGGCAGCGGTATGGCTACACCTTC. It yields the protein CASSLSLRQRYGYTF.